Each of the 2 T cell receptor beta chains below was sequenced from the same sample in a study of shared clonotypes between healthy human individuals. TCRdb's copy holds only in-frame clones and misses some; the assay was immunoSEQ multiplex PCR. The table has 2 million to 2.5 million clones, around 92% seen once; the top ten hold about 0.41%. The sequenced sample was naive CD4+ T cells from PBMCs. Subset indicated: CD45RA+ positively selected. These receptors all stem from a man between 18 and 29 years old in good health. Some clones in this sample may be carry-over from other donors' samples.

In DNA, the CDR3 is TGCGCCAGCAGCCAGGTTACAGGGGGCGGTGAAAAACTGTTTTTT. As protein: CASSQVTGGGEKLFF. This rearrangement joins TRBV4-3 to TRBJ1-4; 9 positions match TRBD1. With 3 bases clipped from V and 7 bases from J, the junction kept 6 bases outside the gene matches. This CDR3 has 15 residues. Germline V CDR1 and CDR2: LGHNA, YSLEER.

Written as DNA, the CDR3 is TGTGCCAGTAGTACCCGCCCAGACTCGACCCGTTACGGGGAGCTGTTTTTT. This codes for CASSTRPDSTRYGELFF. The chain couples TRBV19 to TRBJ2-2, with D unclear. The germline V gene has CDR1 LNHDA and CDR2 SQIVND (reference sequence). The CDR3 loop spans 17 amino acids. Trimming took 4 bases from V and 7 from J, leaving 22 bases between them.